This T cell receptor (beta chain) was found in a study of blood T cells in healthy people across ages. For the study at large: Per two T cells, template switching captured roughly one barcoded beta molecule.

Primed by a sample-barcoded 5' primer and a J-beta primer mix, a second PCR proceeded for roughly 6 to 12 cycles. Each sample yielded at least 2.5 million CDR3-containing paired-end reads. A single record per CDR3 protein comes from TCRdb applying MiXCR to the 5' RACE reads. The table includes hundreds of thousands of distinct CDR3 sequences, 58% detected once. In this sample, this clonotype turned up a few times. Isolation recovered at least 6 million PBMCs from every sample. Germline V gene sequence: CDR1 SGHTA, CDR2 FQGNSA. The CDR3 loop spans 15 amino acids. The V gene lost 4 bases and the J gene lost 5 bases, with 17 bases spanning the gap.

The chain uses TRBV7-2 and TRBJ2-5; possibly TRBD1 for D (5 bases). This sequence originates from a man aged 25 to 40 in good health. Sequencing input: blood. The CDR3 is CASSSRTLPLETQYF. DNA of the CDR3: TGTGCCAGCAGCTCGAGGACACTCCCTCTGGAGACCCAGTACTTC.